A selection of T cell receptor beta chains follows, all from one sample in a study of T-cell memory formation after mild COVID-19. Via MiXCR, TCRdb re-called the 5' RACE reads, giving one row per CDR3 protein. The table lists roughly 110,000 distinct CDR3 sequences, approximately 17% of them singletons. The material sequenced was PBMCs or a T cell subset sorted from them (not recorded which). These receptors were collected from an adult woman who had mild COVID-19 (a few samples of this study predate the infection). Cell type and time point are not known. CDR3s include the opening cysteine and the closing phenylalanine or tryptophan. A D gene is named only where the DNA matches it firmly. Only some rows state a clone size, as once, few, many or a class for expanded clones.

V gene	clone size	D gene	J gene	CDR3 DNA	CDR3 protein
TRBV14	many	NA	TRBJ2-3	TGTGCCAGCAGCCCAAGGATCTATATCACAGATACGCAGTATTTT	CASSPRIYITDTQYF
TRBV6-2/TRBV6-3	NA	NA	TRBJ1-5	TGTGCCAGCTGTGCCCGGACAGTCAATCAGCCCCAGCATTTT	CASCARTVNQPQHF
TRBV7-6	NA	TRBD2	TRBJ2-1	TGTGCCAGCAGCCCGTTTGTTGGGGCGGGGGGCCTCTACAATGAGCAGTTCTTC	CASSPFVGAGGLYNEQFF
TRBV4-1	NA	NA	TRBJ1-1	TGCGCCAGCAGCCAAGGGGCAGGGCTCATGAACACTGAAGCTTTCTTT	CASSQGAGLMNTEAFF
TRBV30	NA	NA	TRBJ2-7	TGTGCCTGGAGTGTTTCCAGCGGTTTCTACGAGCAGTACTTC	CAWSVSSGFYEQYF
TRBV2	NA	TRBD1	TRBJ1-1	TGTGCTTGGACAGGGCCGAACACTGAAGCTTTCTTT	CAWTGPNTEAFF
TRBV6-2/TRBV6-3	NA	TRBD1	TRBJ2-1	TGTGCCAGCAGTTGGGACAGCTCCTACAATGAGCAGTTCTTC	CASSWDSSYNEQFF
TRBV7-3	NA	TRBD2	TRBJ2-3	TGTGCCAGCAGCCCTGGACTAGCAAGCACAGATACGCAGTATTTT	CASSPGLASTDTQYF
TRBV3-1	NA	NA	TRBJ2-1	TGTGCCAGCAGCCAAGATTCTAGTTTCTATGAGCAGTTCTTC	CASSQDSSFYEQFF
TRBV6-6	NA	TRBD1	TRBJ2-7	TGTGCCAGCAGTTACCCGGACAGGGGGCTACTCTCCTACGAGCAGTACTTC	CASSYPDRGLLSYEQYF
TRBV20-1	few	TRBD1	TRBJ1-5	TGCAGTGCTAGAGAGGCCAGGGGGAATAGCAATCAGCCCCAGCATTTT	CSAREARGNSNQPQHF
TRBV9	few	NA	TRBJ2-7	TGTGCCAGCAGCGTCGGACAGTTCTCCGAGCAGTACTTC	CASSVGQFSEQYF
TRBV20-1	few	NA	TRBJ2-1	TGCAGTGCCGAGTACGGGGTGAATTTGTTCTTC	CSAEYGVNLFF
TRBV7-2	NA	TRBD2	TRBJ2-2	TGTGCCAGCAGCTTGGAAAGCGGGGGGTTCACCGGGGAGCTGTTTTTT	CASSLESGGFTGELFF
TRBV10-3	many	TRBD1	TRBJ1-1	TGTGCCATCAGGGAAACAGGGGAGATCACTGAAGCTTTCTTT	CAIRETGEITEAFF
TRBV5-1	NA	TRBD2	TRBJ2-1	TGCGCCAGCAGCCCCTGGGCTAGCGGGGGGGCCAATGAGCAGTTCTTC	CASSPWASGGANEQFF
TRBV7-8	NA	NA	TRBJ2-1	TGTGCCAGCAGCTTAGCCGGGTCTATCAATGAGCAGTTCTTC	CASSLAGSINEQFF
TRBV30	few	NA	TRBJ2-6	TGTGCCTGGAGTGTGGCGGGGGCCAACGTCCTGACTTTC	CAWSVAGANVLTF
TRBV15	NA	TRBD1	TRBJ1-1	TGTGCCACCAGCCGGGACAGGGGATCGGTGAACACTGAAGCTTTCTTT	CATSRDRGSVNTEAFF
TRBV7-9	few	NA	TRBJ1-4	TGTGCCAGCAGTTTTAATGAAAAACTGTTTTTT	CASSFNEKLFF
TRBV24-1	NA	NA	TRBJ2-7	TGTGCCACCAGTGCACCATACTCCTACGAGCAGTACTTC	CATSAPYSYEQYF
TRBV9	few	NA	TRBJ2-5	TGTGCCAGCACGCTATCCGGGACTCAGGGTGAGACCCAGTACTTC	CASTLSGTQGETQYF
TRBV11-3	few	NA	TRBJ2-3	TGTGCCATCAGGGGCGACCTCACAGATACGCAGTATTTT	CAIRGDLTDTQYF
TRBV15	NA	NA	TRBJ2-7	TGTGCCACCAGCATCTATAGAGGCAGCTCCTACGAGCAGTACTTC	CATSIYRGSSYEQYF
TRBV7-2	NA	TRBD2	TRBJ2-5	TGTGCCAGCAGCACCCGACTAGCGGGGGGCGTTATCCAAGAGACCCAGTACTTC	CASSTRLAGGVIQETQYF
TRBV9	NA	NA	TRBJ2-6	TGTGCCAGCGCTGATCCCGCGAAAGGGCTTTCCGGGGCCAACGTCCTGACTTTC	CASADPAKGLSGANVLTF
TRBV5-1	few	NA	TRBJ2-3	TGCGCCAGCAGCTTGGCCCCAGAAGATACGCAGTATTTT	CASSLAPEDTQYF
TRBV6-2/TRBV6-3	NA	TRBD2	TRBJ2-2	TGTGCCAGCAGCTGGACTAGCCTCTCCGGGGAGCTGTTTTTT	CASSWTSLSGELFF
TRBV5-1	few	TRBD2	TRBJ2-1	TGCGCCAGCAGCCTGAGAGGGACTAGCGGGGTTCCTGAGCAGTTCTTC	CASSLRGTSGVPEQFF
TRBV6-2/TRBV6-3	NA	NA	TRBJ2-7	TGTGCCAGCAGTTACTCGCAGGGGTCCCACGAGCAGTACTTC	CASSYSQGSHEQYF
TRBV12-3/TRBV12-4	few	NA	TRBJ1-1	TGTGCCAGCAGTTTTATTGGAGGGGGCACTGAAGCTTTCTTT	CASSFIGGGTEAFF
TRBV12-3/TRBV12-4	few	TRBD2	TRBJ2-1	TGTGCCAGCACCCCGACTAGCTCGGACAATGAGCAGTTCTTC	CASTPTSSDNEQFF
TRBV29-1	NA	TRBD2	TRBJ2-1	TGCAGCGTTTTTAGCGGGAGGTGGGACAATGAGCAGTTCTTC	CSVFSGRWDNEQFF
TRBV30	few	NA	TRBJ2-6	TGTGCCTGGAGACAGAATGCTGGGGCCAACGTCCTGACTTTC	CAWRQNAGANVLTF
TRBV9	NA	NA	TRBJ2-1	TGTGCCAGCAGCTCTCGGGGGACCACCTACAATGAGCAGTTCTTC	CASSSRGTTYNEQFF
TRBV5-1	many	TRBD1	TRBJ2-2	TGCGCCAGCAGCCCTGGACAGGGGGGCACCGGGGAGCTGTTTTTT	CASSPGQGGTGELFF
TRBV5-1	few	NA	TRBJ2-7	TGCGCCAGCAGCTTGGATCTCGGTGCGTGGGAGCAGTACTTC	CASSLDLGAWEQYF
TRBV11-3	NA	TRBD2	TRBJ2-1	TGTGCCAGCAGCTTAGATCTGACTAGCGGGAATGAGCAGTTCTTC	CASSLDLTSGNEQFF
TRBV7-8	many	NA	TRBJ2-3	TGTGCCAGCAGCTCAGAACAAAACTTCGCCAATACGCAGTATTTT	CASSSEQNFANTQYF
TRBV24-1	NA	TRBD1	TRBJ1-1	TGTGCCACCAGTGAACTAAACAACAGGACAGGAAGAAACACTGAAGCTTTCTTT	CATSELNNRTGRNTEAFF
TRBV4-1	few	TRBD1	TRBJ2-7	TGCGCCAGCAGCCAAGATCCCGACAGGGCCATCTACGAGCAGTACTTC	CASSQDPDRAIYEQYF
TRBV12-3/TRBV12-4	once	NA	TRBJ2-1	TGTGCCAGCCAGTGGAGCTCCTACAATGAGCAGTTCTTC	CASQWSSYNEQFF
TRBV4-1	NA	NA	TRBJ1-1	TGCGCCAGCAGCCAAGAGCTCCCCTTGGACCGGACGAGAGACACTGAAGCTTTCTTT	CASSQELPLDRTRDTEAFF
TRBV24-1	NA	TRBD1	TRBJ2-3	TGTGCCACCAGTAGTCCCCGGACAGGCCAGGATGGGCATACGCAGTATTTT	CATSSPRTGQDGHTQYF
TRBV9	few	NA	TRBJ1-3	TGTGCCAGCAGCGTCGAGGACGTTCACTCTGGAAACACCATATATTTT	CASSVEDVHSGNTIYF
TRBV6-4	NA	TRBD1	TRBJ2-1	TGTGCCAGCAGTGAAGAGGGGACAGGTCCCTACAATGAGCAGTTCTTC	CASSEEGTGPYNEQFF
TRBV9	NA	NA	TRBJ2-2	TGTGCCAGCAGCGTAGGGAGCACCGGGGAGCTGTTTTTT	CASSVGSTGELFF